Below, one T cell receptor (beta chain) is given with its context. This entry is derived from a study of tumor T cells in aggressive B-cell lymphoma. TCRdb keeps only in-frame clones here, not all; method: immunoSEQ multiplex PCR. The sample consists of thousands of clones, more than 65% of them appearing once. This CDR3 region has 13 residues. V dropped 7 bases and J dropped 2 bases, with 12 bases sitting between them. Looked up from germline, CDR1 is MNHNY and CDR2 is SVGAGI (reference sequence). The chain has TRBV6-6 and TRBJ2-7; D not certain. The TCR sequence derives from an adult with diffuse large B cell lymphoma. The sequencing input was tumor tissue. CDR3 in amino acids: CASTAAEPYEQYF. CDR3 nucleotides: TGTGCCAGCACGGCGGCCGAGCCCTACGAGCAGTACTTC.